This paragraph reports one T cell receptor beta chain. The sample belongs to a study of cytomegalovirus exposure and HLA in healthy donors. This PCR relied on a set of 60 Vbeta primers and 13 Jbeta primers. Produced via immunoSEQ multiplex PCR; TCRdb's table is partial and in-frame only. Of roughly 150,000 clones in the sample, around four fifths were seen once. The CDR3 runs 17 residues. The junction had 18 bases not matched to a gene; V was cut back by 9 bases and J by 7 bases. Looked up from germline, CDR1 is MDHEN and CDR2 is SYDVKM. Source material: PBMCs. This chain uses TRBV28 with TRBJ2-2; TRBD2 agrees at 9 bases. The sequence derives from a woman in her late teens or twenties in good health and CMV-seronegative. The CDR3 protein is CASFSFGASGVIGELFF. For the CDR3, the DNA is TGTGCCAGTTTCTCCTTTGGGGCTAGCGGGGTTATCGGGGAGCTGTTTTTT.